This TCR beta chain was captured in a study of high-grade serous ovarian cancer treatment subgroups. Whole-study findings and limits: CDR1 and CDR2 were left unanalyzed; analyses focused on CDR3. TCR relatedness rose with neoantigen level and trended with mutation load. Repertoire similarity ranged about 0.095 to 0.8 between tumors of one patient.

This clone showed up just a few times. Its antigen is not known. The tumor samples were collected prior to definitive surgery or chemotherapy. The data were produced by immunoSEQ multiplex PCR, yet TCRdb's version contains in-frame clones alone and is incomplete. The sample carries 12,000 to 15,000 clones, 86% recorded once. Germline V CDR1 and CDR2: GTSNPN, SVGIG (reference sequence). The V and J ends lost 0 bases and 0 bases, in that order; junction bases with no gene match: 7. This CDR3 has 16 residues. Sequences were obtained from tumor tissue. The sequence derives from a human donor with high-grade serous ovarian cancer. This rearrangement joins TRBV30 to TRBJ1-1; TRBD1 matches at 7 bases. CDR3 loop: CAWSVRSTGMNTEAFF. DNA for the CDR3: TGTGCCTGGAGTGTACGCTCGACAGGGATGAACACTGAAGCTTTCTTT.